The present entry profiles one T cell receptor (beta chain) with its context. Its antigen has not been determined. Base qualities are not at hand, and no much larger clone is one base apart. These data belong to a study of blood T cell repertoires in COVID-19 (TCRdb year 2020). General notes on the study: The collaborator samples originated in the United States, Italy and Spain and spanned the acute and convalescent phases of COVID-19. Subjects who had been exposed to COVID-19, were actively infected with it, or had recovered from it provided the deeply sampled blood TCRbeta repertoires that made up the dataset. The material from the prospective study consisted of cDNA or gDNA derived from T cells, B-cell-depleted T cells, or PBMCs. A freely available public database, intended as a resource for researchers studying the immune response to SARS-CoV-2, is where the repertoires were released. Where available, HLA class I and class II types were taken from metadata supplied by the sample provider and were not determined by assay-based typing. The sample metadata nearly always contained a de-identified subject ID, COVID-19 status, age in years and sex. The samples were drawn from two sources: the first 160 participants of the ongoing ImmuneRACE study, and 1,200 or so subjects contributed by 6 global collaborators. Beyond this particular receptor, the publication reports: How much clinical and demographic metadata was included differed by source and by participant, and the metadata was provided uncurated.

The immunoSEQ Assay, a bias-controlled multiplex PCR, was used to amplify TCRbeta CDR3 regions from genomic DNA. Per the source publication's procedure: Within the assay, amplification of reference gene primers was used to estimate how many nucleated cells each sample contained. Sequence reads were collapsed and filtered to measure the absolute abundance of every unique TCRbeta CDR3 rearrangement. Productive Simpson clonality was computed per sample as the square root of Simpson's diversity index over productive rearrangements. Here the immuneACCESS table is served through TCRdb, limited to in-frame sequences with V and J called. Missing clones are a known gap in these copies; in checked studies unresolved V genes cover under half, and the rest lacks a known reason. That table gives V, J and clone size, and the DNA gave D and trimming. In this sample the table shows 50,000 to 65,000 clones, 80% to 90% of which occur a single time. The top ten constitute 6.3% of the sample.

CDR1 and CDR2 (LNHDA, SQIVND) derive from the germline V gene (reference sequence). Counted from cysteine to phenylalanine, this CDR3 has 15 amino acids. Left in the record is the CDR3 DNA by itself, 45 bases read in frame from the first base. V loses 8 bases at its end and J loses 6 bases; junction bases beyond the gene matches: 12. The collaborating institutions used their own protocols to collect whole blood in K2EDTA tubes. Collaborator samples were shipped for TCRbeta analysis as frozen whole blood, isolated PBMCs, or DNA extracted from either sample type. This sequence was found in a human donor in a cohort sampled during active COVID-19. Here the chain combines TRBV19 and TRBJ2-3, with 9 central nucleotides matching TRBD2. The sequenced sample consisted of peripheral blood. CDR3 protein: CASRGSGSFHDTQYF. The bases read TGTGCCAGTCGGGGTAGCGGGAGTTTCCACGATACGCAGTATTTT.